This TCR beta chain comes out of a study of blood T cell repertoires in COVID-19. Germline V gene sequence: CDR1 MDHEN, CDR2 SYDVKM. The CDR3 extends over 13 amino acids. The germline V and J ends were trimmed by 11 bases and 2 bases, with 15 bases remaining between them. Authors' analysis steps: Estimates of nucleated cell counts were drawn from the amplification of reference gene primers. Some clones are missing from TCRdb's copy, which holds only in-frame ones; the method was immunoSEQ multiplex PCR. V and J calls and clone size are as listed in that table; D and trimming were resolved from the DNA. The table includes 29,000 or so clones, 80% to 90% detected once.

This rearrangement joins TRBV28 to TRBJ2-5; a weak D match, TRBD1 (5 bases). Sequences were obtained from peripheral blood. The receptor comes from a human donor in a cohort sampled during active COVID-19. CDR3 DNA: TGTGCCGGCAAAGGGGCTATACAAGAGACCCAGTACTTC. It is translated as CAGKGAIQETQYF.